A single T cell receptor beta chain is shown here with its context. The antigen is undetermined. The data belong to a study of T cells in Graves' hyperthyroidism and ophthalmopathy. General observations from the study: The model made its ophthalmopathy prediction, and onset followed a median approximately 6.5 months later. Peripheral blood also featured most of the thyroid clonotypes expanded above 0.001.

A patient was excluded if there was uncontrolled infection, other autoimmune disease, pregnancy or lactation. The CDR3 has 15 amino acids. In germline, CDR1 is SGHTA, CDR2 FQGNSA. The V segment lost 5 bases and the J segment 2 bases; nucleotides outside the gene matches: 8. RNA transcripts yielded amplified TCR beta CDR3 regions. During a first-round RT-PCR of the TCR CDR3, the HTBI primer set was used. In TCRdb, the multiplex PCR reads were re-called with MiXCR into one record per CDR3 protein. The repertoire holds just over 550,000 distinct CDR3 sequences, 35% to 55% seen once, with nearly 8.5% in the top ten.

The rearrangement joins TRBV7-2 to TRBJ2-7, with TRBD1 matching 8 bases. The receptor comes from a woman aged 18 to 35 with Graves' hyperthyroidism. Material for sequencing was peripheral blood or thyroid tissue (not recorded which). The CDR3 DNA is TGTGCCAGCAGCGCAGGACCGGGACAGGCCTACGAGCAGTACTTC. Its translation: CASSAGPGQAYEQYF.